This TCR beta chain originates from a study of blood T cells in healthy people across ages. CDR1 is SGHAT and CDR2 is FQNNGV in the germline V gene. The CDR3 contains 15 residues. The ends lost 0 bases at V and 5 bases at J; junction bases unmatched: 1. This clonotype was seen a handful of times. The antigen remains unidentified. Study-wide results and caveats: Whereas aged donors had fewer naive CD4+ cells, long-lived donors had more of them and higher diversity.

Primed by a sample-barcoded 5' primer and a J-beta primer mix, a second PCR proceeded for roughly 6 to 12 cycles. Via MiXCR, TCRdb re-called the 5' RACE reads, giving one row per CDR3 protein. The sample has about 1.1 million distinct CDR3 sequences, roughly two fifths seen once. The chain links TRBV11-2 to TRBJ2-1; 10 bases align to TRBD2. This receptor was obtained from a man younger than 35 in good health. The sequenced material came from blood. Written as DNA, the CDR3 is TGTGCCAGCAGCTTAGAAGCGGGGGGGGACAATGAGCAGTTCTTC. It translates to CASSLEAGGDNEQFF.